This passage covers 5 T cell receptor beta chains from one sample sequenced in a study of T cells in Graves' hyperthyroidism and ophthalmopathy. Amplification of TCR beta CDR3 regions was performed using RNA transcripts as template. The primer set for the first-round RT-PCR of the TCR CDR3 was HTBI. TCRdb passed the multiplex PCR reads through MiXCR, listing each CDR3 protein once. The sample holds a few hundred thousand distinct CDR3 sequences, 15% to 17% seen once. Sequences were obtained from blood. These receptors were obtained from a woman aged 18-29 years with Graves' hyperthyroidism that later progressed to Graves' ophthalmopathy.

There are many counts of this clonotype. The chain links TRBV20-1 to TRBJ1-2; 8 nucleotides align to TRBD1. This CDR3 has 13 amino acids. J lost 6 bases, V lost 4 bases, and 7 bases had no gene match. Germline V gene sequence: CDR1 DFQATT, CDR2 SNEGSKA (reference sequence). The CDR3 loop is CSATRQGADGYTF. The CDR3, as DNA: TGCAGTGCTACACGGCAGGGGGCAGATGGCTACACCTTC.

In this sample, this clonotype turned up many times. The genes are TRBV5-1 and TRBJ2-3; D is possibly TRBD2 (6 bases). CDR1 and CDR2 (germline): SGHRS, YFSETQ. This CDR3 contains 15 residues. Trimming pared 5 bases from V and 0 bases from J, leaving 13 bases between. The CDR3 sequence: CASSFPGTSTDTQYF. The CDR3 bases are TGCGCCAGCAGTTTCCCCGGGACTAGCACAGATACGCAGTATTTT.

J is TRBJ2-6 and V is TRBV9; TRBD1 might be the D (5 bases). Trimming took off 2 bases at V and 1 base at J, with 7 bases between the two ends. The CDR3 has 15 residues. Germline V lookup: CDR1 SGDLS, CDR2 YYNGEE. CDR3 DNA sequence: TGTGCCAGCAGCGTTTCAGGGTCTGGGGCCAACGTCCTGACTTTC. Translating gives CASSVSGSGANVLTF. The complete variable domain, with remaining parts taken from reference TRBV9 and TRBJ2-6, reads DSGVTQTPKHLITATGQRVTLRCSPRSGDLSVYWYQQSLDQGLQFLIQYYNGEERAKGNILERFSAQQFPDLHSELNLSSLELGDSALYFCASSVSGSGANVLTFGAGSRLTVL.

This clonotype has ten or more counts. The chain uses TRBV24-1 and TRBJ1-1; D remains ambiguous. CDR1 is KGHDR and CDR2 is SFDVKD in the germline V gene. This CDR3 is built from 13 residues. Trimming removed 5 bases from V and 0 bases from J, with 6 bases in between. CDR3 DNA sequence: TGTGCCACCAGTGTAGGGATGAACACTGAAGCTTTCTTT. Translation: CATSVGMNTEAFF.

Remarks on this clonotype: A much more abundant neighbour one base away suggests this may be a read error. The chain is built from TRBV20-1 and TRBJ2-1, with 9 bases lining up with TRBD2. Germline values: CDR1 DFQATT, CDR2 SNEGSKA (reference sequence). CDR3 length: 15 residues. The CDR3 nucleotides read TGCAGTGCTAGATCCCGACTAGCGGACTACAATGGGCAGTTCTTC. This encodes CSARSRLADYNGQFF.